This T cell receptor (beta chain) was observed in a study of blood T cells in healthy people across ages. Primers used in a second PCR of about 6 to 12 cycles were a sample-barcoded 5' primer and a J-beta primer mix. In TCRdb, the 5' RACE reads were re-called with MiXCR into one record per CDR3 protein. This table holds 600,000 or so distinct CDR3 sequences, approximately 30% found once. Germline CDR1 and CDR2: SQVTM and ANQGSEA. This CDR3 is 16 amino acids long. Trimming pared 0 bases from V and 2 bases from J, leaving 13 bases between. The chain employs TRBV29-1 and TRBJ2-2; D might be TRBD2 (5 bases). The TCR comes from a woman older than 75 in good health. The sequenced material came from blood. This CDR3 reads CSVEDRGKGNTGELFF. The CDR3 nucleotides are TGCAGCGTTGAAGACAGAGGGAAAGGAAACACCGGGGAGCTGTTTTTT.